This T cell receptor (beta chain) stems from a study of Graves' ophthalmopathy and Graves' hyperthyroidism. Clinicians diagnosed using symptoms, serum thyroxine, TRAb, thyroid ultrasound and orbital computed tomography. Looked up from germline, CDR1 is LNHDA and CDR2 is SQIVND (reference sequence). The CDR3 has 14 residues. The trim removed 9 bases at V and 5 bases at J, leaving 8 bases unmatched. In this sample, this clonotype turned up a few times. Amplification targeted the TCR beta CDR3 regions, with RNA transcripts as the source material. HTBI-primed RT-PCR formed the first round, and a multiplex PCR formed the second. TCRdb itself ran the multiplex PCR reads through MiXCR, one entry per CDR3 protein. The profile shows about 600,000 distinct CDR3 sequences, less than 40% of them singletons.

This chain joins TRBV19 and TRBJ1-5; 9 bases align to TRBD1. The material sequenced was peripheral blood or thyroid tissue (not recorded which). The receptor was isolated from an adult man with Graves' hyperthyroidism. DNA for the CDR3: TGTGCCAGCAATGGACAGGGGATCCATCAGCCCCAGCATTTT. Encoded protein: CASNGQGIHQPQHF. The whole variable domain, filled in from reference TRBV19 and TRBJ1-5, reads DGGITQSPKYLFRKEGQNVTLSCEQNLNHDAMYWYRQDPGQGLRLIYYSQIVNDFQKGDIAEGYSVSREKKESFPLTVTSAQKNPTAFYLCASNGQGIHQPQHFGDGTRLSIL.